These 23 T cell receptor beta chains were sequenced from one sample in a study of spatial heterogeneity in lung cancer. One entry per CDR3 protein, called by TCRdb with MiXCR from the 5' RACE reads. The sample consists of about 47,000 distinct CDR3 sequences, roughly 7% of them appearing once. The time point is: blood at routine non-recurrence follow-up after resection. Sequencing of whole RNA from tumor, nontumor lung or frozen PBMC involved no sorting. Sequenced here: PBMCs, sampled at follow-up. The receptors derive from a female donor with early-stage non-small cell lung cancer.

For the CDR3, the DNA is TGTGCCAGCAGTGGGGACACCATATATTTT. Translation: CASSGDTIYF. The chain uses TRBV27 and TRBJ1-3; no clear D gene. Germline loops: CDR1 MNHEY, CDR2 SMNVEV (reference sequence). V lost 5 bases and J lost 8, with 4 bases in between. The CDR3 runs 10 residues.

The chain has TRBV4-1 and TRBJ2-7; possibly TRBD1 or TRBD2 for D (5 bases each). The CDR3 runs to 14 residues. Trimming removed 4 bases at V and 4 bases at J, with 14 bases between. The germline gives CDR1 MGHRA, CDR2 YSYEKL. The CDR3: CASSRGSDWYEQYF. CDR3 nucleotide sequence: TGCGCCAGCAGCCGGGGGTCCGATTGGTACGAGCAGTACTTC.

This clonotype was seen a handful of times. V usage is TRBV3-1 and J usage is TRBJ2-2, with 8 positions matching TRBD1. Trimming at V came to 4 bases and at J to 7 bases, leaving 11 bases not matched to a gene. The CDR3 runs 16 residues. The germline V gene encodes CDR1 LGHDT and CDR2 YNNKEL (reference sequence). The CDR3 coding sequence is TGTGCCAGCAGCCTTAAGGCAGGGGGCTTAAACGGGGAGCTGTTTTTT. Translation gives CASSLKAGGLNGELFF.

The genes are TRBV11-2 and TRBJ1-1, with D possibly matching TRBD1 (5 bases). Trimming removed 5 bases at V and 0 bases at J, with 22 bases between. The germline gives CDR1 SGHAT, CDR2 FQNNGV. The CDR3 has 18 amino acids. In nucleotides, the CDR3 is TGTGCCAGCAGCCGCCGGGGCAGCTTAAAGGTTATGAACACTGAAGCTTTCTTT. Translating it yields CASSRRGSLKVMNTEAFF.

This clonotype was picked up many times. The rearrangement uses TRBV24-1 and TRBJ2-2, with D possibly called TRBD1 or TRBD2 (5 bases each). V was shortened by 5 bases and J by 2 bases, with 14 bases between the two germline ends. The CDR3 sequence is 16 residues long. CDR1 and CDR2 (germline): KGHDR, SFDVKD. CDR3 bases: TGTGCCACCAGTGGTTCCGGGACCCTTAACACCGGGGAGCTGTTTTTT. It translates to CATSGSGTLNTGELFF.

DNA for the CDR3: TGTGCCAGCAGCCAATCGCCCGGAAAACTGTTTTTT. It is translated as CASSQSPGKLFF. The rearrangement joins TRBV16 to TRBJ1-4, with D unclear. The CDR3 contains 12 residues. Trimming left V 0 bases short and J 10 bases short, with 6 bases between. In germline, CDR1 is KGHSY, CDR2 FQNENV.

Worth noting for this clonotype: With a much larger clone just one base away, this may be a read error. The J gene is TRBJ2-5, the V gene TRBV5-4; D is unclear. Germline-derived CDR1 and CDR2 are SGHNT and YYREEE (reference sequence). This CDR3 is built from 11 residues. The CDR3 protein is CASSLMKTQCF. The CDR3 DNA reads TGTGCCAGCAGCTTGATGAAGACCCAGTGCTTC.

This clonotype was seen only a few times. The V call is TRBV20-1, the J call TRBJ2-7; 11 bases align to TRBD2. The CDR3 runs to 17 residues. Germline CDR1 DFQATT, CDR2 SNEGSKA (reference sequence). With V trimmed by 0 bases and J by 4 bases, 11 bases remained unmatched. The CDR3 sequence is CSARDRNLAGGRYEQYF. The CDR3 DNA is TGCAGTGCTAGAGACCGAAATCTAGCGGGGGGCCGATACGAGCAGTACTTC.

This clonotype was recorded many times. The rearrangement links TRBV4-3 to TRBJ2-7, with D unclear. The CDR3 covers 13 residues. Germline V CDR1 and CDR2: LGHNA, YSLEER. V lost 0 bases and J lost 0, with 3 bases in between. The CDR3 DNA is TGCGCCAGCAGCCAAGATTTCTCCTACGAGCAGTACTTC. It specifies CASSQDFSYEQYF.

CDR3 protein: CASSLNRAYGYTF. CDR3 coding DNA: TGTGCCAGCAGCTTAAACAGGGCCTATGGCTACACCTTC. This chain connects TRBV7-2 to TRBJ1-2, with D perhaps TRBD1 (6 bases). The CDR3 contains 13 residues. Trimming removed 2 bases at V and 4 bases at J, with 8 bases between. Germline V gene sequence: CDR1 SGHTA, CDR2 FQGNSA.

V and J are TRBV7-2 and TRBJ2-3; TRBD2 matches 11 bases. The CDR3 is 17 residues long. V gave up 2 bases and J gave up 5 bases; unmatched junction bases: 9. Germline V gene sequence: CDR1 SGHTA, CDR2 FQGNSA. CDR3 in amino acids: CASSLSLAGGGIDTQYF. CDR3 in DNA: TGTGCCAGCAGCTTATCTCTAGCGGGGGGCGGAATAGATACGCAGTATTTT.

This clonotype was counted ten times or more. The CDR3 DNA follows: TGCAGTGCTAGGGGACAGGGAACCTACAATGAGCAGTTCTTC. Amino acids: CSARGQGTYNEQFF. The genes are TRBV20-1 and TRBJ2-1; 9 bases map to TRBD1. Germline CDR1 and CDR2: DFQATT and SNEGSKA (reference sequence). The junction had 2 bases not matched to a gene; V was cut back by 3 bases and J by 2 bases. The CDR3 is 14 residues long.

This clonotype was counted only a few times. The chain carries TRBV6-5 and TRBJ1-2; 10 bases are shared with TRBD1. Unmatched junction bases numbered 7, after V lost 6 bases and J lost 6 bases. Germline V gene sequence: CDR1 MNHEY, CDR2 SVGAGI. CDR3 length: 14 residues. DNA for the CDR3: TGTGCCAGCAGGATATCGGGACAGGGGAATGGCTACACCTTC. Protein product: CASRISGQGNGYTF.

This clonotype has ten or more counts. V gene TRBV6-5 combines with J gene TRBJ2-4; TRBD1 matches 11 bases. The ends lost 5 bases at V and 6 bases at J; junction bases unmatched: 9. In germline, CDR1 is MNHEY, CDR2 SVGAGI. The CDR3 is 16 residues long. DNA for the CDR3: TGTGCCAGCAGTCCCACCGGACAGGGGGCTGGAAACATTCAGTACTTC. Its translation: CASSPTGQGAGNIQYF.

This clonotype was counted only a few times. The chain links TRBV19 to TRBJ1-4, with D uncertain. There are 14 residues in the CDR3. Germline loops: CDR1 LNHDA, CDR2 SQIVND (reference sequence). V lost 5 bases and J lost 10, with 17 bases in between. CDR3 sequence (DNA): TGTGCCAGTAGTCTGGAACCGGGGAACCGAAAACTGTTTTTT. Encoded protein: CASSLEPGNRKLFF.

This clonotype was detected ten times or more. J is TRBJ2-1 and V is TRBV24-1, with D possibly TRBD1 on 6 matching bases. The CDR3 contains 14 residues. Trimming removed 4 bases at V and 6 bases at J, with 12 bases between. Germline CDR1 reads KGHDR; CDR2 reads SFDVKD. CDR3 amino acids: CATSETNRVNEQFF. DNA for the CDR3: TGTGCCACCAGTGAGACTAACAGGGTCAATGAGCAGTTCTTC.

The table lists this clonotype with many counts. The chain carries TRBV28 and TRBJ1-2; a weak D match, TRBD1 (5 bases). Trimming took 5 bases from V and 8 from J, leaving 15 bases between them. Germline V gene sequence: CDR1 MDHEN, CDR2 SYDVKM. The CDR3 is made up of 13 amino acids. The CDR3 DNA is TGTGCCAGCAGTCCGACGCAGGGATGGGGCTACACCTTC. It specifies CASSPTQGWGYTF.

This clonotype was detected ten times or more. This chain joins TRBV7-9 and TRBJ2-1, with 11 bases lining up with TRBD2. The junction had 8 bases not matched to a gene; V was cut back by 6 bases and J by 1 base. This CDR3 contains 17 residues. Germline V gene sequence: CDR1 SEHNR, CDR2 FQNEAQ (reference sequence). The CDR3 loop reads CASSPKASGGSYNEQFF. The CDR3 nucleotides read TGTGCCAGCAGTCCTAAAGCTAGCGGGGGGTCCTACAATGAGCAGTTCTTC.

This clonotype was seen repeatedly, ten times or more. CDR3 nucleotide sequence: TGTGCCAGCAGCTTAGTCGGTTCGGACACTGAAGCTTTCTTT. It encodes CASSLVGSDTEAFF. The genes are TRBV7-2 and TRBJ1-1; no reliable D call. This CDR3 is 14 amino acids long. Between the trimmed V and J ends, which lost 1 base and 3 bases, there was a span of 9 bases. Germline V CDR1 and CDR2: SGHTA, FQGNSA.

This sequence joins TRBV29-1 and TRBJ2-1, with 8 bases aligning to TRBD1. Germline-derived CDR1 and CDR2 are SQVTM and ANQGSEA. This CDR3 comprises 14 residues. After removal of 2 bases from V and 8 bases from J, the junction contained 8 bases not matched to a gene. The CDR3 sequence is CSVETGQGSDEQFF. DNA for the CDR3: TGCAGCGTTGAAACTGGACAGGGTTCCGATGAGCAGTTCTTC.

The chain is built from TRBV6-5 and TRBJ2-2; D call uncertain. CDR1 is MNHEY and CDR2 is SVGAGI in the germline V gene. CDR3 length: 15 amino acids. The V end was cut by 11 bases, the J end by 5 bases, with 21 bases between. CDR3 DNA: TGTGCCTCATCGGCGAGGTCAGCCCTTACCGGGGAGCTGTTTTTT. Protein: CASSARSALTGELFF.

This clonotype showed up just a few times. The V call is TRBV12-3 or TRBV12-4, the J call TRBJ1-4, with 7 bases fitting TRBD1. CDR3 length equals 14 residues. Unmatched junction bases numbered 5, after V lost 7 bases and J lost 3 bases. The CDR3 DNA sequence: TGTGCCAGCACTTTGGGACAGTCTAATGAAAAACTGTTTTTT. Amino acid sequence: CASTLGQSNEKLFF.

This clonotype appeared many times. The rearrangement joins TRBV7-2 to TRBJ1-6; TRBD1 matches 8 bases. Germline V gene data show CDR1 as SGHTA and CDR2 as FQGNSA. This CDR3 is 15 amino acids long. The V gene end was trimmed by 5 bases and the J gene end by 5 bases; junction bases not matched to a gene: 5. CDR3 residues: CASSIRGLNNSPLHF. CDR3 nucleotide sequence: TGTGCCAGCAGCATCAGGGGGCTGAATAATTCACCCCTCCACTTT.